This is a list of T cell receptor beta chains from one sample in a study of identical twins. TCRdb re-derived calls from the 5' RACE reads in MiXCR, one entry per CDR3 protein. Among over 600,000 distinct CDR3 sequences listed, over 20% were seen once. The same specimen was also included in a second study, on T cells expressing NK-cell markers.

The sample consisted of PBMCs. Receptor source: a woman aged 18-29 years in good health. Each CDR3 is given with its conserved first and last residue. Fields, in order: V gene, clone size, J gene, D gene, CDR3 protein, CDR3 DNA. The D gene is left open where the match is weak. A row's size may be missing; if present it is once, few, many or a size class.

TRBV29-1	NA	TRBJ1-2	NA	CSLPNFGYGYTF	TGCAGCCTCCCTAACTTTGGATATGGCTACACCTTC
TRBV7-2	few	TRBJ2-5	NA	CASSFQREETQYF	TGTGCCAGCAGCTTCCAGAGGGAAGAGACCCAGTACTTC
TRBV19	NA	TRBJ1-1	TRBD1	CASSIWGRGQKNTEAFF	TGTGCCAGTAGTATTTGGGGTCGGGGACAGAAGAACACTGAAGCTTTCTTT
TRBV12-3/TRBV12-4	NA	TRBJ1-2	NA	CASTSGDGRSGYTF	TGTGCCAGCACCTCAGGGGACGGGAGGAGTGGCTACACCTTC
TRBV11-2	few	TRBJ2-3	TRBD2	CASSRTSGYHTQYF	TGTGCCAGCAGCCGAACTAGCGGGTATCATACGCAGTATTTT
TRBV12-3/TRBV12-4	NA	TRBJ2-1	NA	CASSFFGNEQFF	TGTGCCAGCAGTTTCTTCGGCAATGAGCAGTTCTTC
TRBV2	NA	TRBJ2-1	NA	CASSEALAEQFF	TGTGCCAGCAGTGAAGCTCTAGCCGAGCAGTTCTTC
TRBV4-3	NA	TRBJ2-2	TRBD2	CASSRDQTSGRYTGELFF	TGCGCCAGCAGCCGGGATCAGACTAGCGGGAGATATACCGGGGAGCTGTTTTTT
TRBV29-1	NA	TRBJ2-3	TRBD1	CSVADRGISTDTQYF	TGCAGCGTTGCCGACAGGGGTATTTCTACAGATACGCAGTATTTT
TRBV10-3	NA	TRBJ2-7	NA	CAITTGTRFHEQYF	TGTGCCATAACAACCGGGACACGATTCCACGAGCAGTACTTC
TRBV20-1	many	TRBJ2-2	TRBD1	CSAPAQGATGELFF	TGCAGTGCCCCGGCGCAGGGGGCTACCGGGGAGCTGTTTTTT
TRBV6-2/TRBV6-3	NA	TRBJ2-1	TRBD2	CASWTSGRDNNEQFF	TGTGCCAGCTGGACTAGCGGGAGGGACAACAATGAGCAGTTCTTC
TRBV5-1	many	TRBJ2-7	TRBD1	CASSLGTGPYEQYF	TGTGCCAGCAGCTTGGGGACAGGGCCCTACGAGCAGTACTTC
TRBV12-3/TRBV12-4	NA	TRBJ1-2	NA	CASSFGYDGYTF	TGTGCCAGCAGTTTTGGATACGATGGCTACACCTTC
TRBV12-3/TRBV12-4	NA	TRBJ2-7	NA	CASSFGTNEQYF	TGTGCCAGCAGTTTCGGGACAAACGAGCAGTACTTC
TRBV18	few	TRBJ2-7	NA	CASSPGGFLREQYF	TGTGCCAGCTCACCCGGGGGATTCCTACGAGAGCAGTACTTC
TRBV20-1	NA	TRBJ2-2	TRBD2	CSAREGGRSEAGELFF	TGCAGTGCTAGAGAGGGAGGGCGATCGGAGGCCGGGGAGCTGTTTTTT
TRBV10-3	NA	TRBJ2-6	NA	CATQLPGAPLSGANVLTF	TGTGCCACCCAACTGCCAGGGGCACCCCTCTCTGGGGCCAACGTCCTGACTTTC
TRBV12-3/TRBV12-4	few	TRBJ2-1	TRBD1	CASSGTGPGNEQFF	TGTGCCAGCAGCGGGACAGGGCCTGGCAATGAGCAGTTCTTC
TRBV7-9	NA	TRBJ1-5	NA	CASSFDGYQPQHF	TGTGCCAGCAGCTTTGACGGTTATCAGCCCCAGCATTTT
TRBV15	NA	TRBJ2-1	TRBD2	CATSRVWRGEDNEQFF	TGTGCCACCAGCAGAGTTTGGCGGGGGGAGGACAATGAGCAGTTCTTC
TRBV20-1	few	TRBJ2-3	TRBD2	CSAPLSGGGNTDTQYF	TGCAGTGCCCCCTTAAGCGGGGGTGGTAACACAGATACGCAGTATTTT
TRBV7-9	NA	TRBJ2-7	NA	CASSFDRIYEQYF	TGTGCCAGCAGCTTTGACCGAATCTACGAGCAGTACTTC
TRBV12-3/TRBV12-4	few	TRBJ2-7	NA	CASSFDFDAYEQYF	TGTGCCAGCAGTTTTGATTTTGACGCCTACGAGCAGTACTTC
TRBV20-1	NA	TRBJ2-7	NA	CSAAPMAYEQYF	TGCAGTGCTGCTCCTATGGCCTACGAGCAGTACTTC
TRBV30	NA	TRBJ2-1	TRBD2	CAWTVPGGRGYEQFF	TGTGCCTGGACCGTGCCGGGCGGGAGAGGGTATGAGCAGTTCTTC
TRBV29-1	few	TRBJ2-7	NA	CSVVPPPRREQYF	TGCAGCGTTGTCCCCCCCCCAAGGAGGGAGCAGTACTTC
TRBV7-9	few	TRBJ2-7	TRBD2	CASSAGTRYEQYF	TGTGCCAGCAGCGCAGGGACTAGGTACGAGCAGTACTTC
TRBV20-1	few	TRBJ2-7	NA	CSAWTGTLSYEQYF	TGCAGTGCTTGGACCGGGACACTCTCCTACGAGCAGTACTTC
TRBV30	NA	TRBJ2-7	NA	CAWSGWTKGTYEQYF	TGTGCCTGGAGTGGCTGGACTAAGGGGACCTACGAGCAGTACTTC
TRBV5-1	NA	TRBJ2-3	NA	CASSSHQLVRGDTQYF	TGCGCCAGCAGCTCTCACCAGCTAGTCCGAGGGGATACGCAGTATTTT
TRBV12-3/TRBV12-4	few	TRBJ1-2	NA	CASSLRGDRNTF	TGTGCCAGCAGTTTAAGAGGAGACAGGAACACCTTC
TRBV27	many	TRBJ2-1	NA	CASSHKSSYNEQFF	TGTGCCAGCAGTCATAAAAGCTCCTACAATGAGCAGTTCTTC
TRBV18	NA	TRBJ2-7	TRBD1	CASSRSGDRLVDEQYF	TGTGCCAGCTCACGCTCCGGGGACAGGTTGGTCGACGAGCAGTACTTC
TRBV12-3/TRBV12-4	many	TRBJ2-1	TRBD2	CASSLPGGRYNEQFF	TGTGCCAGCAGCCTGCCGGGAGGGCGCTACAATGAGCAGTTCTTC
TRBV5-1	few	TRBJ1-1	NA	CASSLIGGETEAFF	TGCGCCAGCAGCTTGATCGGTGGTGAGACTGAAGCTTTCTTT
TRBV27	NA	TRBJ2-7	NA	CASSSQYIGEQYF	TGTGCCAGCAGTTCCCAATACATAGGCGAGCAGTACTTC
TRBV29-1	NA	TRBJ2-1	NA	CSALGGARTNEQFF	TGCAGCGCTCTAGGGGGAGCACGGACCAATGAGCAGTTCTTC
TRBV20-1	few	TRBJ2-7	TRBD1	CSATRDSSEQYF	TGCAGTGCGACCCGGGACAGCAGTGAGCAGTACTTC
TRBV12-3/TRBV12-4	NA	TRBJ2-3	TRBD2	CASTRGSGLITQYF	TGTGCCAGCACCCGCGGGAGCGGTCTAATAACGCAGTATTTT
TRBV7-2	NA	TRBJ1-5	NA	CASSFSRHGQPQHF	TGTGCCAGCAGCTTTTCGCGACATGGTCAGCCCCAGCATTTT
TRBV30	NA	TRBJ2-2	NA	CAWTTSSTGELFF	TGTGCCTGGACGACATCTAGCACCGGGGAGCTGTTTTTT
TRBV5-1	once	TRBJ2-7	TRBD2	CASSGGTSGRNYEQYF	TGTGCCAGCAGCGGGGGGACTAGCGGGAGGAACTACGAGCAGTACTTC
TRBV6-5	many	TRBJ2-1	TRBD2	CASSYTSGSNPSYNEQFF	TGTGCCAGCAGCTATACTAGCGGGAGTAACCCCTCCTACAATGAGCAGTTCTTC
TRBV9	NA	TRBJ2-1	NA	CASRGGEGEAYNEQFF	TGTGCCAGCAGAGGCGGGGAGGGGGAGGCCTACAATGAGCAGTTCTTC
TRBV20-1	few	TRBJ1-1	NA	CSALMRAEAFF	TGCAGTGCCCTAATGCGCGCTGAAGCTTTCTTT
TRBV12-3/TRBV12-4	many	TRBJ2-5	NA	CASSLKAGRRKEETQYF	TGTGCCAGCAGCTTAAAGGCGGGCAGGCGTAAAGAAGAGACCCAGTACTTC
TRBV20-1	few	TRBJ2-1	NA	CSASQGGGYNEQFF	TGCAGTGCTAGTCAGGGGGGAGGATACAATGAGCAGTTCTTC
TRBV2	few	TRBJ1-2	NA	CASNQPRGWGYTF	TGTGCCAGCAACCAACCCAGGGGTTGGGGCTACACCTTC
TRBV20-1	NA	TRBJ2-7	TRBD2	CSAITSGGSYEQYF	TGCAGTGCTATAACTAGCGGGGGTTCCTACGAGCAGTACTTC
TRBV3-1	NA	TRBJ2-7	NA	CASSKPIPSRPYEQYF	TGTGCCAGCAGCAAACCTATCCCAAGTAGGCCCTACGAGCAGTACTTC
TRBV3-1	NA	TRBJ2-3	NA	CASSQRRGDTQYF	TGTGCCAGCAGCCAAAGGAGGGGAGATACGCAGTATTTT
TRBV18	NA	TRBJ2-2	NA	CASSPTGPNTGELFF	TGTGCCAGCTCACCAACGGGACCGAACACCGGGGAGCTGTTTTTT
TRBV5-1	NA	TRBJ2-3	TRBD2	CACSLGLAGDTQYF	TGCGCCTGCAGCTTGGGGTTAGCGGGGGATACGCAGTATTTT
TRBV7-2	many	TRBJ2-7	NA	CASSPTSSYEQYF	TGTGCCAGCAGCCCGACTTCCTCCTACGAGCAGTACTTC